The present T cell receptor beta chain was sequenced within a study of T cells in localized non-small cell lung cancer. Study observations and caveats: In adjacent lung appeared a median around 60 of the top 100 tumor clones. There was an association of higher blood T cell density with longer overall survival.

In the case of this clone: Antigen specificity is unknown.

Clones were read by immunoSEQ multiplex PCR, and TCRdb kept only the in-frame ones, dropping some. There are almost 30,000 clones in the sample; 88% occur only once, and 10% to 15% lies in the top ten. The sample in question was peripheral blood, obtained before any cancer treatment. This receptor was obtained from a female donor of 60 years or more with stage III squamous cell lung carcinoma.

The CDR3 loop reads CASSSVPTDTQYF. In nucleotides, the CDR3 is TGCGCCAGCAGTTCCGTCCCCACAGATACGCAGTATTTT. The chain carries TRBV5-1 and TRBJ2-3, with D unresolved. The V and J ends lost 5 bases and 2 bases respectively, with 9 bases between them. The CDR3 extends over 13 amino acids. The germline V gene encodes CDR1 SGHRS and CDR2 YFSETQ. The full variable domain, with the rest looked up from reference TRBV5-1 and TRBJ2-3, is KAGVTQTPRYLIKTRGQQVTLSCSPISGHRSVSWYQQTPGQGLQFLFEYFSETQRNKGNFPGRFSGRQFSNSRSEMNVSTLELGDSALYLCASSSVPTDTQYFGPGTRLTVL.